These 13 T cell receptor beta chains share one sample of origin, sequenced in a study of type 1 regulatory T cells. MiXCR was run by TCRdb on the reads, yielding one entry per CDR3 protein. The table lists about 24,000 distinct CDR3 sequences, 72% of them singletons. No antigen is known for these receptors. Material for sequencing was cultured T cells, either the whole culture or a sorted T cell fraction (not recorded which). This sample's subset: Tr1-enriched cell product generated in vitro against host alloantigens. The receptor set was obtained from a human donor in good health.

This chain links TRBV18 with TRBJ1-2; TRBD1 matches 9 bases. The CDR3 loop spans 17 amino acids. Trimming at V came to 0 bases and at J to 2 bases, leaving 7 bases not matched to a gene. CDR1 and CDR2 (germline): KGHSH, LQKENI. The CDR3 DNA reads TGTGCCAGCTCACCACCGAACCGGGACAGGGTAAACTATGGCTACACCTTC. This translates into CASSPPNRDRVNYGYTF.

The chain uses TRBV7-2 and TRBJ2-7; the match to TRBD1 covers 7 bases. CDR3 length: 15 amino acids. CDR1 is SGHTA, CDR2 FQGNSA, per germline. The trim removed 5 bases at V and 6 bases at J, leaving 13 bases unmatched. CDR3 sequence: CASSTQAGQVPEQYF. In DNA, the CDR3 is TGTGCCAGCAGCACCCAAGCCGGACAGGTCCCCGAGCAGTACTTC.

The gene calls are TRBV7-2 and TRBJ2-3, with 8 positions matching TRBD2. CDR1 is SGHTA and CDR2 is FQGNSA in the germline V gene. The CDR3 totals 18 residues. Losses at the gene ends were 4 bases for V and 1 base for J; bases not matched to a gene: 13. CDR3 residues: CASSSRRGAGGGTDTQYF. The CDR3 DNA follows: TGTGCCAGCAGCTCCCGAAGGGGGGCGGGGGGCGGCACAGATACGCAGTATTTT.

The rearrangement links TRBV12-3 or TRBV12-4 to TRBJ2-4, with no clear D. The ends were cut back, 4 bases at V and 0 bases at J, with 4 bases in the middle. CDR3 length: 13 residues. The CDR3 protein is CASSSQAKNIQYF. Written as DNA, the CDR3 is TGTGCCAGCAGTTCACAAGCCAAAAACATTCAGTACTTC.

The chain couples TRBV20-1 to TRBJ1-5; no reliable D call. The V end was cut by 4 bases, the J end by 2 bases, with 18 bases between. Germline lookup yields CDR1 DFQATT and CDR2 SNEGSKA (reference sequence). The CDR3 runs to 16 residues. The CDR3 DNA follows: TGCAGTGCTATCACGGGAGGAAAGCCTGGCAATCAGCCCCAGCATTTT. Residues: CSAITGGKPGNQPQHF.

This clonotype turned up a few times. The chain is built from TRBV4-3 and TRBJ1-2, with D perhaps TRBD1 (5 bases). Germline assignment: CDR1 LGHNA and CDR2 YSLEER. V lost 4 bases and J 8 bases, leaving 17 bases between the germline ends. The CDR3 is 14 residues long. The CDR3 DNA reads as TGCGCCAGCAGCCCCGATAGAGGGACGAAAGGCTACACCTTC. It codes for CASSPDRGTKGYTF.

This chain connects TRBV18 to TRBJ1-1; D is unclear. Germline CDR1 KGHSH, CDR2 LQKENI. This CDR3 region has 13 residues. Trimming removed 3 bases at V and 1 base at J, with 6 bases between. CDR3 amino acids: CASSPTGNTEAFF. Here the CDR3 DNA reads TGTGCCAGCTCACCGACCGGGAACACTGAAGCTTTCTTT.

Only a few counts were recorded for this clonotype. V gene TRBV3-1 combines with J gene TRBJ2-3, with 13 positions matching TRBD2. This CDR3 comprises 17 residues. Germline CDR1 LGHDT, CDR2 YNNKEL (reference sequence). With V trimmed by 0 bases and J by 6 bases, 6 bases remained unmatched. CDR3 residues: CASSQDQLAGGPDTQYF. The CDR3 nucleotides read TGTGCCAGCAGCCAAGATCAACTAGCGGGGGGGCCGGATACGCAGTATTTT.

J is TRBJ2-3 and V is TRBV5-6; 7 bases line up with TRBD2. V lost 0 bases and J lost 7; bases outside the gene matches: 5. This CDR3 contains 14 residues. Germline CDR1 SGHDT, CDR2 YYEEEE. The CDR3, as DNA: TGTGCCAGCAGCTTGGGCGCGGGGGTTTATACGCAGTATTTT. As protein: CASSLGAGVYTQYF.

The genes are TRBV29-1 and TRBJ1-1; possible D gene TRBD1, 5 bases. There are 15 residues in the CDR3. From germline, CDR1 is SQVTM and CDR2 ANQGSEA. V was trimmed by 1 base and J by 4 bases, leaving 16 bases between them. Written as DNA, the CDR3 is TGCAGCGTTGAAGTCTATACAACAGGAGGCACTGAAGCTTTCTTT. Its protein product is CSVEVYTTGGTEAFF. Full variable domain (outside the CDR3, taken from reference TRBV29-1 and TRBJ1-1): SAVISQKPSRDICQRGTSLTIQCQVDSQVTMMFWYRQQPGQSLTLIATANQGSEATYESGFVIDKFPISRPNLTFSTLTVSNMSPEDSSIYLCSVEVYTTGGTEAFFGQGTRLTVV.

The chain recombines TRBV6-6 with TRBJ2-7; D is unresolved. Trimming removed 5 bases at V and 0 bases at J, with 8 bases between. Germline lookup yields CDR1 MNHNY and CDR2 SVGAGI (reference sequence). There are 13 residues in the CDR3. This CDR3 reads CASSRGHSYEQYF. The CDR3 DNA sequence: TGTGCCAGCAGTCGAGGCCACTCCTACGAGCAGTACTTC.

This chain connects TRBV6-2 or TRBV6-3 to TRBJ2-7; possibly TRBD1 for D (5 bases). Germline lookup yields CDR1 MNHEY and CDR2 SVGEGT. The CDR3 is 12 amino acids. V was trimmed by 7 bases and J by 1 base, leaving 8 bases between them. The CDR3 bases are TGTGCCAGCAACAGGTTTTCCTACGAGCAGTACTTC. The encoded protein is CASNRFSYEQYF.

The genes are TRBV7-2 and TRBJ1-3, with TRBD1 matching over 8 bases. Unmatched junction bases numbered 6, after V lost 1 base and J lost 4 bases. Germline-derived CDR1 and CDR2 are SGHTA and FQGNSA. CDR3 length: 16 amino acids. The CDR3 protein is CASSLDQGASGNTIYF. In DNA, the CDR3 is TGTGCCAGCAGCTTAGATCAGGGGGCGTCGGGAAACACCATATATTTT.